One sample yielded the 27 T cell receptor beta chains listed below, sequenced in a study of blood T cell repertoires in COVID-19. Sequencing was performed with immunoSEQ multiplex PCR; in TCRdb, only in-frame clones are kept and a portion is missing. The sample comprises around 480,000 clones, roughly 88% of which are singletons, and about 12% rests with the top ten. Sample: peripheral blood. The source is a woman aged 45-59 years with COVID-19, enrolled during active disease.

CDR3 sequence reads: CASSFFGGEEQFF. CDR3 coding DNA: TGTGCCAGCAGCTTCTTCGGGGGAGAAGAGCAGTTCTTC. The chain combines TRBV5-4 with TRBJ2-1; D might be TRBD2 (6 bases). CDR1 is SGHNT, CDR2 YYREEE, per germline (reference sequence). This CDR3 contains 13 residues. Trimming stripped 2 bases from V and 10 bases from J, with 13 bases between.

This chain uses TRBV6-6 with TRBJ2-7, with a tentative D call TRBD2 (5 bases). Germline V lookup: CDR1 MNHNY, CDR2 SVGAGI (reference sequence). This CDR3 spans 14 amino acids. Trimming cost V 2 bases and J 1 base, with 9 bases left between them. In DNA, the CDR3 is TGTGCCAGCAGTTACGCTAGCAGATCCTACGAGCAGTACTTC. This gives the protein CASSYASRSYEQYF.

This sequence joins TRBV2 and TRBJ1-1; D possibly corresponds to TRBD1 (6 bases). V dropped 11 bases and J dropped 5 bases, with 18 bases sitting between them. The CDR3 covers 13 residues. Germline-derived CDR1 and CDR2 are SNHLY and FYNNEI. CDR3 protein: CAGQQGQGTEAFF. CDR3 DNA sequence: TGTGCCGGACAACAGGGCCAAGGTACTGAAGCTTTCTTT.

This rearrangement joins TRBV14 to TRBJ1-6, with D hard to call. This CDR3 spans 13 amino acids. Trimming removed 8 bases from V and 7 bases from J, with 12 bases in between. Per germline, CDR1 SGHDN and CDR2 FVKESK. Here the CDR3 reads CASGDFWNSPLHF. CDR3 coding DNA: TGTGCCAGCGGTGACTTTTGGAATTCACCCCTCCACTTT.

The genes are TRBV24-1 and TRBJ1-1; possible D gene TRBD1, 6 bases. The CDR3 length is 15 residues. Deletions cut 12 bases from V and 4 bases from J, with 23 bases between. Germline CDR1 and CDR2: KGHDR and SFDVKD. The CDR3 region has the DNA TGTGCCTCAGAGATCATAGGGGGTAAGGGCACTGAAGCTTTCTTT. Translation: CASEIIGGKGTEAFF.

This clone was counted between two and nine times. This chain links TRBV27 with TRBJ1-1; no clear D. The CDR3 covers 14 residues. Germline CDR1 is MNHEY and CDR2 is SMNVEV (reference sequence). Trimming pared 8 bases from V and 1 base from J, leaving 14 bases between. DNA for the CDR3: TGTGCCAGCCGCCCCCCCTCGAGGAACACTGAAGCTTTCTTT. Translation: CASRPPSRNTEAFF.

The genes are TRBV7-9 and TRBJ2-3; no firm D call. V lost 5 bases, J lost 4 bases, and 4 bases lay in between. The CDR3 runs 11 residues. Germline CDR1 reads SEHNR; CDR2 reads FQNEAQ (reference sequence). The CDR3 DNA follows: TGTGCCAGCAGCCCGGCAGATACGCAGTATTTT. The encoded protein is CASSPADTQYF.

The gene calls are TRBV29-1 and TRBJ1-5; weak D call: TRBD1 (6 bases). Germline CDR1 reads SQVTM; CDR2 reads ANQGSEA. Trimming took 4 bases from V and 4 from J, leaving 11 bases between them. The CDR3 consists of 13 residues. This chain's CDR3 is CSVVGGPNQPQHF. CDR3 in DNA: TGCAGCGTTGTGGGGGGGCCAAATCAGCCCCAGCATTTT. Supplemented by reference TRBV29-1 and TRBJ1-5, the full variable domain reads SAVISQKPSRDICQRGTSLTIQCQVDSQVTMMFWYRQQPGQSLTLIATANQGSEATYESGFVIDKFPISRPNLTFSTLTVSNMSPEDSSIYLCSVVGGPNQPQHFGDGTRLSIL.

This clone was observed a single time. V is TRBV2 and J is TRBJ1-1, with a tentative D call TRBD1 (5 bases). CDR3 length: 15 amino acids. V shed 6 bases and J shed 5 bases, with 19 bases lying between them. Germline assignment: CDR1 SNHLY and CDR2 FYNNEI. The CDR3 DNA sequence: TGTGCCAGCAGCCTGTCGATTCTACGGGGGACTGAAGCTTTCTTT. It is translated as CASSLSILRGTEAFF.

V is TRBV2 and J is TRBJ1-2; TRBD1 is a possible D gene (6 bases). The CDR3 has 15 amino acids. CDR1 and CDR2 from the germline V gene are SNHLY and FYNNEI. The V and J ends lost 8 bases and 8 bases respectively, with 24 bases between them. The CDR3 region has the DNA TGTGCCAGCTCCTCGCTGTCGACAGGCCCCGAAGGCTACACCTTC. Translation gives CASSSLSTGPEGYTF.

This chain's CDR3 is CASSHGTGQGNTEAFF. CDR3 DNA: TGTGCCAGCAGCCACGGGACAGGGCAGGGGAACACTGAAGCTTTCTTT. This chain links TRBV6-6 with TRBJ1-1, with TRBD1 matching 9 bases. From germline, CDR1 is MNHNY and CDR2 SVGAGI (reference sequence). Germline trimming cut 6 bases from V and 1 base from J; bases unmatched to any gene: 9. The CDR3 contains 16 residues.

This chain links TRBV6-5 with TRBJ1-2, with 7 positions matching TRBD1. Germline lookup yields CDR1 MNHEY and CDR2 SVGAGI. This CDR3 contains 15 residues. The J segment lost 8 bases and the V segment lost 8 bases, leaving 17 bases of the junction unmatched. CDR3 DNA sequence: TGTGCCAGCTGCCACAGTACAGGGGATTTCGGGGGCTACACCTTC. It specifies CASCHSTGDFGGYTF.

The CDR3 DNA reads as TGTGCCAGCAGTGATGCGGGGTGGGAGACCCAGTACTTC. This gives the protein CASSDAGWETQYF. The chain has TRBV2 and TRBJ2-5; maybe TRBD2 (6 bases). The CDR3 has 13 residues. CDR1 and CDR2 (germline): SNHLY, FYNNEI. The V end lost 3 bases, the J end lost 5 bases, and 10 bases lay between the germline ends.

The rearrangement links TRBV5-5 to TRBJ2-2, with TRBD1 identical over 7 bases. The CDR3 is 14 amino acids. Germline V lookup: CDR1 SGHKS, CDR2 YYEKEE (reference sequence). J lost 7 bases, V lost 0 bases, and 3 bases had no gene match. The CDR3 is CASSLEGAIGELFF. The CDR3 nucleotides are TGTGCCAGCAGCTTGGAGGGGGCTATCGGGGAGCTGTTTTTT.

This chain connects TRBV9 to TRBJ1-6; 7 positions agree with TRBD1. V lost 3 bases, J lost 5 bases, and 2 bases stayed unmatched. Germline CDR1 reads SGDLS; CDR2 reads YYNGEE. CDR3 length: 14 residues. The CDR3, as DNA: TGTGCCAGCAGCGCGACAGGGAATAATTCACCCCTCCACTTT. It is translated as CASSATGNNSPLHF.

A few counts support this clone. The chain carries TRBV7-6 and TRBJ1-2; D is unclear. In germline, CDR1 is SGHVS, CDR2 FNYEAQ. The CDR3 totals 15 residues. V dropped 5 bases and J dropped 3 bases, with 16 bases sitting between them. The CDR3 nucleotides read TGTGCCAGCAGCCCAAGGATCCGGGATCACTATGGCTACACCTTC. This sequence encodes CASSPRIRDHYGYTF.

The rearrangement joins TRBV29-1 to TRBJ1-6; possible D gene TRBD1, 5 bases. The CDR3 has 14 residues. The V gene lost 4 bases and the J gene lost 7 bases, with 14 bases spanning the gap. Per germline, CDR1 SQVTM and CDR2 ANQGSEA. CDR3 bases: TGCAGCGTTGCCTTCGGGGGAAGGAATTCACCCCTCCACTTT. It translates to CSVAFGGRNSPLHF.

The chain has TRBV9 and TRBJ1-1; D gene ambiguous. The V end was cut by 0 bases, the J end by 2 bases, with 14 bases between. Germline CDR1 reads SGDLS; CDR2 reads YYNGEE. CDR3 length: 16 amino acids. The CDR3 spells CASSVARERANTEAFF. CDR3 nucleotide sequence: TGTGCCAGCAGCGTAGCTAGAGAGAGGGCCAACACTGAAGCTTTCTTT.

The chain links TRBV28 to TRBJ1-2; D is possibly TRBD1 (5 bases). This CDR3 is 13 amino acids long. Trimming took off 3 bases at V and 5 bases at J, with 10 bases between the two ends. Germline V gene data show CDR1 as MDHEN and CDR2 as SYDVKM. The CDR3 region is CASSLAGTYGYTF. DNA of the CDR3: TGTGCCAGCAGTTTGGCGGGGACTTATGGCTACACCTTC.

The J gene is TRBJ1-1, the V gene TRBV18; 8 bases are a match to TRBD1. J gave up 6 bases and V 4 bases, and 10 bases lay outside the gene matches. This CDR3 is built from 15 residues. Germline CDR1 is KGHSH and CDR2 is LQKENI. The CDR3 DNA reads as TGTGCCAGCTCACGCGGACAGGGCTTTCGGGCTGAAGCTTTCTTT. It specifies CASSRGQGFRAEAFF.

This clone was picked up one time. The CDR3 reads CASSIQINEKLFF. The CDR3 DNA is TGTGCCAGTAGTATCCAGATCAATGAAAAACTGTTTTTT. This chain links TRBV19 with TRBJ1-4; the D is unclear. The CDR3 is made up of 13 amino acids. V lost 3 bases to trimming and J lost 5 bases, with 7 bases between them. CDR1 and CDR2 (germline): LNHDA, SQIVND (reference sequence).

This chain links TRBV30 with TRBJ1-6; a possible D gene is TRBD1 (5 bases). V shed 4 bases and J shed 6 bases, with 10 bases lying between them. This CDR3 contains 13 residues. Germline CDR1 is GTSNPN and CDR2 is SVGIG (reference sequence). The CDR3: CAWKGLSNSPLHF. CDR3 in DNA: TGTGCCTGGAAGGGACTTAGTAATTCACCCCTCCACTTT.

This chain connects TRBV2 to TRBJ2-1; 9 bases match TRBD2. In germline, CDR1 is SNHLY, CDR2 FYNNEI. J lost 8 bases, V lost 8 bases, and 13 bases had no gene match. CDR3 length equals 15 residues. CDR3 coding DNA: TGTGCCAGCGGGTTGAGGGCGGGGGGGCCGGATGAGCAGTTCTTC. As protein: CASGLRAGGPDEQFF.

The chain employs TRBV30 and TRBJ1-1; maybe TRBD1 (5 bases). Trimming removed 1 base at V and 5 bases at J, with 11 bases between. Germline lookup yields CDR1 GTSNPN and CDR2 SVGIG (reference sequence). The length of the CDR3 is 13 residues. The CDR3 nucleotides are TGTGCCTGGAGTGGCCCGGGGGATACTGAAGCTTTCTTT. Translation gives CAWSGPGDTEAFF.

This CDR3 is CASSRPGQKWDTEAFF. The CDR3 DNA is TGTGCCAGCAGCCGCCCGGGACAGAAGTGGGACACTGAAGCTTTCTTT. The chain couples TRBV7-8 to TRBJ1-1; 7 bases match TRBD1. The trim removed 5 bases at V and 3 bases at J, leaving 12 bases unmatched. Germline CDR1 reads SGHVS; CDR2 reads FQNEAQ. The CDR3 is 16 amino acids.

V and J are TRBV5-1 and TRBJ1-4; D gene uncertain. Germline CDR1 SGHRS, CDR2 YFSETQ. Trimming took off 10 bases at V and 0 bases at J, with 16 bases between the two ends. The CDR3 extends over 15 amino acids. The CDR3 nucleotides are TGCGCCTCCGCCAGCGGTGTTACAACTAATGAAAAACTGTTTTTT. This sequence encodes CASASGVTTNEKLFF.

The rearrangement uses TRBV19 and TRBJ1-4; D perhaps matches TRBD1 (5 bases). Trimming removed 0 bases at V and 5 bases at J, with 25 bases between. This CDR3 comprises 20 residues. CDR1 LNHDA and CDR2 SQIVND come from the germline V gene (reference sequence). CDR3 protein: CASSIDSGASRPTSNEKLFF. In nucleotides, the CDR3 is TGTGCCAGTAGTATAGACAGCGGGGCGTCGCGACCTACCAGCAATGAAAAACTGTTTTTT.